Listed here is a single TCR beta chain. This sample is drawn from a study of T cell changes during pregnancy in multiple sclerosis. The CDR3 contains 11 residues. Germline V CDR1 and CDR2: SGHTA, FQGNSA. V was pared by 1 base and J by 7 bases, with 2 bases between. The table came from immunoSEQ multiplex PCR; TCRdb's copy has only in-frame clones and leaves some out. Here the sample spans tens of thousands of clones, about nine tenths being singletons. The receptor was derived from a female donor in good health, enrolled as a control in a pregnancy study. The specimen was peripheral blood, collected in the third trimester of pregnancy. The gene calls are TRBV7-2 and TRBJ2-1, with D hard to call. CDR3 nucleotides: TGTGCCAGCAGCTTAGTAAATGAGCAGTTCTTC. This sequence encodes CASSLVNEQFF.